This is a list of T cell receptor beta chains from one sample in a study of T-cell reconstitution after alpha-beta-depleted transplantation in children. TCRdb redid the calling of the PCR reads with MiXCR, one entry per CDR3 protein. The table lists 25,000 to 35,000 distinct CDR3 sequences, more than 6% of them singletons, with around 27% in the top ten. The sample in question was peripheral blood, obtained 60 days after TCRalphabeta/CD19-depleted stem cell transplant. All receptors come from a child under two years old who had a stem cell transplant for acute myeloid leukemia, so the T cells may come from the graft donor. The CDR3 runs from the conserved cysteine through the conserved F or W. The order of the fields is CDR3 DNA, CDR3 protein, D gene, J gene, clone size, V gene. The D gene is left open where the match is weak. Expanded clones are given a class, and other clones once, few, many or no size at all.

TGTGCCAGCAGCTCTCCCCTCCTAGCGGGACACACAGATACGCAGTATTTT CASSSPLLAGHTDTQYF TRBD2 TRBJ2-3 many TRBV7-9
TGTGCCACCAGCCCCCGGTCGGGGGCCGCGCCGCCCCAGCATTTT CATSPRSGAAPPQHF - TRBJ1-5 many TRBV15
TGTGCCACCAGCACCTACACTGAAGCTTTCTTT CATSTYTEAFF - TRBJ1-1 - TRBV15
TGTGCCAGCAGCTTAGCGGTACCTCACGCGGGTCCTTACGAGCAGTACTTC CASSLAVPHAGPYEQYF - TRBJ2-7 few TRBV7-6
TGTGCCAGCAGCCCCGGACTGGGTTGCTACGCGCAGTACTTC CASSPGLGCYAQYF - TRBJ2-7 - TRBV5-5
TGTGCCAGTAGTGCCTCTAGCGGGAGTAGGTACGAGCAGTACTTC CASSASSGSRYEQYF TRBD2 TRBJ2-7 few TRBV19
TGTGCCAGTAGTATATTGGGACAGGGATACAATGAGCAGTTCTTC CASSILGQGYNEQFF TRBD1 TRBJ2-1 - TRBV19
TGTGCCAGCAGTTTCACAGGGGGTAGCGGGGAGCTGTTTTTT CASSFTGGSGELFF TRBD1 TRBJ2-2 many TRBV12-3/TRBV12-4
TGTGCCAGCAGCTTACGGAATCGACAGGGTAATCAGCCCCAGCATTTT CASSLRNRQGNQPQHF TRBD1 TRBJ1-5 many TRBV7-8
TGTGCCAGCAGCTCAGGGGGGGATCTCACTGAAGCTTTCTTT CASSSGGDLTEAFF TRBD1 TRBJ1-1 - TRBV11-2
TGCAGTGCTAGAGCCTACCGGAGGCCTATTGATAACCCCTACGAGCAGTACTTC CSARAYRRPIDNPYEQYF - TRBJ2-7 - TRBV20-1
TGCAGTGCCGCTTGGGGCGACACCATATATTTT CSAAWGDTIYF - TRBJ1-3 many TRBV20-1
TGTGCCAGCAGCTTAGAGGGCCATATATGGCGGGAGCGCGCAGATACGCAGTATTTT CASSLEGHIWRERADTQYF TRBD2 TRBJ2-3 many TRBV11-2
TGTGCCAGCAGCCCTCGGGGGGAAGAGACCCAGTACTTC CASSPRGEETQYF TRBD2 TRBJ2-5 many TRBV9
TGTGCCAGCAGTCTAGCGGGGGATGAGACCCAGTACTTC CASSLAGDETQYF TRBD2 TRBJ2-5 many TRBV27
TGTGCCAGCAGCCCGGGGAGCTACGAGCAGTACTTC CASSPGSYEQYF - TRBJ2-7 many TRBV6-5
TGTGCCAGCAGCCCGAGGAAGCTTTATAGCAATCAGCCCCAGCATTTT CASSPRKLYSNQPQHF - TRBJ1-5 many TRBV6-5
TGTGCCAGCAGCCCCTGGGGAGGCTACGAGCAGTACTTC CASSPWGGYEQYF - TRBJ2-7 many TRBV25-1
TGCAGTGCTACTCTCTACGGACTAGTGGTCGAGCAGTACTTC CSATLYGLVVEQYF TRBD2 TRBJ2-7 once TRBV20-1
TGTGCCAGCAGTCCCCCCCGGGGGAGGAACTCACCCCTCCACTTT CASSPPRGRNSPLHF - TRBJ1-6 many TRBV12-3/TRBV12-4
TGTGCCAGCATCGCGGGGGCAGGGGTGGACTACGAGCAGTACTTC CASIAGAGVDYEQYF - TRBJ2-7 many TRBV12-3/TRBV12-4
TGTGCCAGCAGCCCTCAGGGCGCTGAAGCTTTCTTT CASSPQGAEAFF - TRBJ1-1 many TRBV7-9
TGTGCCAGCAGTTTTGGCTACGAGCAGTACTTC CASSFGYEQYF - TRBJ2-7 many TRBV12-3/TRBV12-4
TGTGCCAGCTCACTTAGAGGGAATTACGAGCAGTACTTC CASSLRGNYEQYF - TRBJ2-7 many TRBV18
TGTGCCAGCAGCGTAGCTGGGGTAGCGCGGATGAATGAGCAGTTCTTC CASSVAGVARMNEQFF - TRBJ2-1 medium-sized TRBV9
TGTGCCAGCACCGATGGTATCAACGAGCAGTACTTC CASTDGINEQYF - TRBJ2-7 many TRBV2
TGTGCCATCAGTGGAGGGGGCGGGAGCTCCTACAATGAGCAGTTCTTC CAISGGGGSSYNEQFF - TRBJ2-1 many TRBV10-3
TGTGCCATCAGTGAGTTCGGCGGGGGGTCCCAGATCACAGATACGCAGTATTTT CAISEFGGGSQITDTQYF TRBD2 TRBJ2-3 many TRBV10-3
TGTGCCAGCAGCTTAGAACGGGGGAAACCTATCTACGAGCAGTACTTC CASSLERGKPIYEQYF - TRBJ2-7 - TRBV7-6
TGTGCCAGCAGCGTAGAAGGGGGACCCACCGGGGAAAAAAACACTGAAGCTTTCTTT CASSVEGGPTGEKNTEAFF - TRBJ1-1 many TRBV9
TGTGTCACGACAGGGGGCCTCTTCTACGAGCAGTACTTC CVTTGGLFYEQYF TRBD1 TRBJ2-7 many TRBV10-3
TGTGCCAGCAGCCAAGAGGCTAGGGCAGATACGCAGTATTTT CASSQEARADTQYF - TRBJ2-3 many TRBV4-2
TGTGCCAGCAGCCCCGAAGGTGGGGGGAGCTATGGCTACACCTTC CASSPEGGGSYGYTF - TRBJ1-2 - TRBV9
TGTGCCAGCAGCCAAGAACCCCCCCGGTTCAATGAGCAGTTCTTC CASSQEPPRFNEQFF - TRBJ2-1 many TRBV4-2
TGTGCCAGCAGTTCCTCAGGACTAGCCTACTTCTTC CASSSSGLAYFF TRBD2 TRBJ2-1 many TRBV7-9
TGTGCCACCAGCAGGGAAACCGGGGAGCTGTTTTTT CATSRETGELFF - TRBJ2-2 many TRBV15
TGCGCCAGCAGCCAGATGGGACTCGGAGGCAATCAGCCCCAGCATTTT CASSQMGLGGNQPQHF - TRBJ1-5 few TRBV4-1
TGTGCCAGCGCCCGTGGACTATCCTACGAGCAGTACTTC CASARGLSYEQYF - TRBJ2-7 many TRBV7-9
TGTGCCAGCAGTTTAGCCGGGAACACTGAAGCTTTCTTT CASSLAGNTEAFF - TRBJ1-1 many TRBV27
TGTGCCAGCAGCGTAGATCCCGCGGACACTGAAGCTTTCTTT CASSVDPADTEAFF - TRBJ1-1 few TRBV9
TGTGCCAGCAGCTTAGAAGGGGCGAAGCGGGAGAACACTGAAGCTTTCTTT CASSLEGAKRENTEAFF - TRBJ1-1 many TRBV11-2
TGTGCCAGCAGCTTAGATTTCGGTTTCGAGGACATTCAGTACTTC CASSLDFGFEDIQYF - TRBJ2-4 many TRBV11-2
TGCGCCAGCAGCTTCCATCGGGAGAACACCGGGGAGCTGTTTTTT CASSFHRENTGELFF - TRBJ2-2 - TRBV5-1
TGTGCCACCCCGGGAAACCGGGCGTTTAGCACAGATACGCAGTATTTT CATPGNRAFSTDTQYF - TRBJ2-3 many TRBV24-1
TGCAGCGTGCCGGGACAGGGAAGGTATGGCTACACCTTC CSVPGQGRYGYTF TRBD1 TRBJ1-2 many TRBV29-1
TGTGCCAGCAGTCACATGGACAGCTTCTATGGCTACACCTTC CASSHMDSFYGYTF - TRBJ1-2 many TRBV6-2/TRBV6-3
TGTGCCATCAGTGAGTCGTCGGGGGGAGGGGAGACCCAGTACTTC CAISESSGGGETQYF TRBD2 TRBJ2-5 many TRBV10-3
TGTGCCAGCAGCTTACGAAACACCATATATTTT CASSLRNTIYF - TRBJ1-3 - TRBV7-6
TGTGCCAGCTCCGTGAGGGCTGGGAGCAATCAGCCCCAGCATTTT CASSVRAGSNQPQHF - TRBJ1-5 many TRBV27
TGTGCCAGCAGCGTCCGGGACGACCATCCCTACGAGCAGTACTTC CASSVRDDHPYEQYF - TRBJ2-7 many TRBV13
TGTGCCAGCAGTCCGGGACTCATGTACCAAGAGACCCAGTACTTC CASSPGLMYQETQYF - TRBJ2-5 many TRBV25-1
TGTGCCAGCAGTTTTGTAGCGGGGGGCCCTGCCCCCTCGGGGGAGCAGTACTTC CASSFVAGGPAPSGEQYF TRBD2 TRBJ2-7 - TRBV12-3/TRBV12-4
TGTGCCAGCAGCTTAAAGGCTAGCGGAGCCTTCTACAATGAGCAGTTCTTC CASSLKASGAFYNEQFF TRBD2 TRBJ2-1 many TRBV7-9
TGCAGTGCTAGTGTCGAAAGGGTCCCTAATTCACCCCTCCACTTT CSASVERVPNSPLHF - TRBJ1-6 many TRBV20-1
TGCAGCGTTGAAGACGGGGGCGGCACTGAAGCTTTCTTT CSVEDGGGTEAFF - TRBJ1-1 many TRBV29-1
TGTGCCAGCAGTTACGGGGGAGGCCCCTACGAGCAGTACTTC CASSYGGGPYEQYF - TRBJ2-7 many TRBV6-5
TGTGCCAGCAGCTTAGCGCGGGGGGTAGTTAATCAGCCCCAGCATTTT CASSLARGVVNQPQHF - TRBJ1-5 few TRBV7-2
TGTGCCACCCTGGGACAGGGCTATGGCTACACCTTC CATLGQGYGYTF TRBD1 TRBJ1-2 many TRBV27
TGTGCCAGCAGCTCGGACTGGAGCTCCTACAATGAGCAGTTCTTC CASSSDWSSYNEQFF - TRBJ2-1 many TRBV11-2
TGTGCCAGCAGCCAAGATCTAGCAACAGATACGCAGTATTTT CASSQDLATDTQYF - TRBJ2-3 many TRBV3-1